This TCR beta chain was identified in a study of blood T cell repertoires in COVID-19. About the study: Some COVID-19 samples were acute and others convalescent; all came from the United States, Italy and Spain.

Germline V gene sequence: CDR1 LGHNA, CDR2 YNFKEQ. V lost 3 bases, J lost 4 bases, and 16 bases lay in between. The CDR3 totals 15 residues. Per the study methods: The assay estimated nucleated cells by amplifying reference gene primers. Assay used: immunoSEQ multiplex PCR; TCRdb lists only in-frame clones, some missing. V, J and clone size were drawn from that table, and D and trimming were deduced from the DNA. The sample carries some 150,000 clones, around 73% recorded once. The chain uses TRBV4-2 and TRBJ2-7; D is uncertain. Source material: peripheral blood. The source of this sequence is a woman aged 50 to 65 with active or convalescent COVID-19. This CDR3 reads CASSHTETVDYEQYF. For the CDR3, the DNA is TGTGCCAGCAGCCATACAGAAACAGTCGATTACGAGCAGTACTTC.